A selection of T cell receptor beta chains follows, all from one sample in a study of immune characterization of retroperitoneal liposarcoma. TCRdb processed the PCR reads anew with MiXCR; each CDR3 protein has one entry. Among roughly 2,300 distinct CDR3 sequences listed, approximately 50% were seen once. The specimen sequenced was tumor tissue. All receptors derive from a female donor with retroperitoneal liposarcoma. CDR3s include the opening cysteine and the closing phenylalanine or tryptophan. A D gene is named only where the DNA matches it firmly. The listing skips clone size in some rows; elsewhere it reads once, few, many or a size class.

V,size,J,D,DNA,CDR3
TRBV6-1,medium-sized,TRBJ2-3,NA,TGTGCCGTCTCAGGCGGAAGTAGAACAGATACGCAGTATTTT,CAVSGGSRTDTQYF
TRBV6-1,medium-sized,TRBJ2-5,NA,TGTGCCAGCAGAGACAGCCAAGAGACCCAGTACTTC,CASRDSQETQYF
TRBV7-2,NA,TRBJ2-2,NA,TGTGCCAGAGACTCACCGAACACCGGGGAGCTGTTTTTT,CARDSPNTGELFF
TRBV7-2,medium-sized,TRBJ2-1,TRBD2,TGTGCCAGCAGCCCGACCCTGGGACTAGAGCAGTTCTTC,CASSPTLGLEQFF
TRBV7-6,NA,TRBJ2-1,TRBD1,TGTGCCAGCAGCCAAGGGGACAGGGCGAAAAAATCGAACGAGCAGTTCTTC,CASSQGDRAKKSNEQFF
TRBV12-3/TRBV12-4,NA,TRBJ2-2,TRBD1,TGTGCCAGCAGTTTGGCAACAGGGGCAGGGGAGCTGTTTTTT,CASSLATGAGELFF
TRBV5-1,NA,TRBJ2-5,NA,TGCGCCAGCAGCTTCCTGGGTTTACAAGAGACCCAGTACTTC,CASSFLGLQETQYF
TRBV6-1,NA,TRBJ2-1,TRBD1,TGTGCCAGCAGTTGGGACAGGTGGGATGAGCAGTTCTTC,CASSWDRWDEQFF
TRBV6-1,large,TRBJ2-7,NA,TGTGCCAGCAAAAGCGCCTCTAAGCGGGAGCAGTACTTC,CASKSASKREQYF
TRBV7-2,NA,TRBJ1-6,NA,TGTGCCAGCAGCTTAGTAAACTCACCCCTCCACTTT,CASSLVNSPLHF
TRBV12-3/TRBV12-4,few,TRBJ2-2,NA,TGTGCCAGCAGCCCGAACACCGGGGAGCTGTTTTTT,CASSPNTGELFF
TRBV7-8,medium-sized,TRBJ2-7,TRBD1,TGTGCCAGCAGCTCCCTCGCCGACAGGGCCTACGAGCAGTACTTC,CASSSLADRAYEQYF
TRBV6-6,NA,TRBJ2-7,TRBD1,TGTGCCAGCAGTGGTAGACAGGGGTTGCCCTACAATGAGCAGTACTTC,CASSGRQGLPYNEQYF
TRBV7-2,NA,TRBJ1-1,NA,TGTGCCAGCAGCTTCGCCGCAAGTTCCTCGGCCACTGAAGCTTTCTTT,CASSFAASSSATEAFF
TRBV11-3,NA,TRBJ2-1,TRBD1,TGTGCCAGCAGCTTAGAAAGGGGGCGCCTGAATGAGCAGTTCTTC,CASSLERGRLNEQFF
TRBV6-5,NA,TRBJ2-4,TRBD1,TGTGCCAGCAGTGCAGGACAGGGGGCGAACATTCAGTACTTC,CASSAGQGANIQYF
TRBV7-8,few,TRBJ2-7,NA,TGTGCCAGCAGCTTAGTCAGTCCTTCCTACGAGCAGTACTTC,CASSLVSPSYEQYF